The rows below give T cell receptor beta chains drawn from one sample of a study of identical twins. Each CDR3 protein is one row after TCRdb ran MiXCR on the 5' RACE reads. The table has 1.5 million to 2 million distinct CDR3 sequences, 25% to 35% seen once. Sequenced material: cord blood. The receptors stem from a newborn girl in good health. CDR3s include the opening cysteine and the closing phenylalanine or tryptophan. The order of the fields is clone size, V gene, J gene, D gene, CDR3 DNA, CDR3 protein. The D gene is left open where the match is weak. Part of the rows lack a size; the others show once, few, many or a class for expanded clones.

-	TRBV6-1	TRBJ2-1	-	TGTGCCAGCAGTGTTGGGCCTGAACAAGAGACCCAGTTCTTC	CASSVGPEQETQFF
-	TRBV29-1	TRBJ1-5	-	TGCAGCGTTGGTTTGGGGGGGGGCAATCAGCCCCAGCATTTT	CSVGLGGGNQPQHF
-	TRBV2	TRBJ1-5	-	TGTGCCAGCAGCGGTCTTAACCTCAGGGAGAGCAATCAGCCCCAGCATTTT	CASSGLNLRESNQPQHF
-	TRBV5-1	TRBJ2-7	TRBD1	TGCGCCAGCAGCTTCCGTCAGGGGGAATACAATGAGCAGTACTTC	CASSFRQGEYNEQYF
many	TRBV25-1	TRBJ2-7	TRBD2	TGTGCCAGCAGCGGGACTAGCGGGAGAGTCTACGAGCAGTACTTC	CASSGTSGRVYEQYF
few	TRBV5-1	TRBJ1-2	-	TGCGCCAGCAGCTTTGAGGGGGAACTCTATGGCTACACCTTC	CASSFEGELYGYTF
few	TRBV12-3/TRBV12-4	TRBJ2-7	TRBD2	TGTGCCAGCAGTCCTTGGGCACTAGCGGGACGGACCTACGAGCAGTACTTC	CASSPWALAGRTYEQYF
once	TRBV2	TRBJ2-5	-	TGTGCCAGCAGTGTTCGAATGGAGACCCAGTACTTC	CASSVRMETQYF
-	TRBV30	TRBJ2-5	-	TGTGCCTGGAAGGGGTTCCAAGAGACCCAGTACTTC	CAWKGFQETQYF
-	TRBV20-1	TRBJ2-7	TRBD2	TGCAGTGCTAGAGTGAGCGGGAGTCACCGCGAGCAGTACTTC	CSARVSGSHREQYF
-	TRBV21-1	TRBJ2-1	-	TGTGCCAGCAGCAAAGCGCCTAGCGGGCGCTACAATGAGCAGTTCTTC	CASSKAPSGRYNEQFF
-	TRBV4-2	TRBJ2-3	TRBD2	TGTGCCAGCAGCCAAATTGGCAGGACTAGCGGCTACACAGATACGCAGTATTTT	CASSQIGRTSGYTDTQYF
-	TRBV9	TRBJ2-7	TRBD2	TGTGCCAGCAGCGTCGGGACTACCTTCATCGAGCAGTACTTC	CASSVGTTFIEQYF
-	TRBV6-5	TRBJ2-5	-	TGTGCCAGCAGTTACTCAGTCCGGATCCAAGAGACCCAGTACTTC	CASSYSVRIQETQYF
-	TRBV2	TRBJ1-4	-	TGTGCCAGCAGACCCGCCCGGGTGGTGGGTGAAAAACTGTTTTTT	CASRPARVVGEKLFF
-	TRBV27	TRBJ1-1	-	TGTGCCAGCAGTTTATCGAGCAGTATGAACACTGAAGCTTTCTTT	CASSLSSSMNTEAFF
few	TRBV20-1	TRBJ1-4	-	TGCAGTGCTAGAGCGGTATTCAATGAAAAACTGTTTTTT	CSARAVFNEKLFF
-	TRBV6-5	TRBJ2-3	-	TGTGCCAGCAGTACCGTTTCTCAGTCCCCTACTCATACGCAGTATTTT	CASSTVSQSPTHTQYF
few	TRBV20-1	TRBJ2-1	-	TGCAGTGCTACCGGGGAGGTGTCCCTTCCCAATGAGCAGTTCTTC	CSATGEVSLPNEQFF
-	TRBV5-1	TRBJ2-1	TRBD2	TGCGCCAGCAGCTTGGGGGGACTAGCGGGGCCCTCCTACAATGAGCAGTTCTTC	CASSLGGLAGPSYNEQFF
-	TRBV28	TRBJ2-1	-	TGTGCCAGCAGTTTATGGGGGGCAGGGGCCAATGAGCAGTTCTTC	CASSLWGAGANEQFF
-	TRBV20-1	TRBJ2-7	TRBD1	TGCAGTGTTACTGGACAGGGGTGGTACGAGCAGTACTTC	CSVTGQGWYEQYF
few	TRBV28	TRBJ2-3	TRBD2	TGTGCCAGCAGTTTAACCCTCGGGACTAGCGGGGGCATTGGGGATACGCAGTATTTT	CASSLTLGTSGGIGDTQYF